The T cell receptor (beta chain) described here comes from a study of identical twins. Turning to this clonotype: The antigen is undetermined.

Study-wide results and limits: The authors noted that invariant MAIT and iNKT cells could partly confound zero-insertion analyses. There was more out-of-frame TCR alpha sharing in monozygotic twins than models estimated.

The length of the CDR3 is 14 residues. CDR1 is DFQATT and CDR2 is SNEGSKA in the germline V gene (reference sequence). TCRdb reanalysed the 5' RACE reads using MiXCR and keeps one entry per CDR3 protein. The sample has 1,800,000 or so distinct CDR3 sequences, under 35% seen once. Sequenced: cord blood. The TCR comes from a newborn girl in good health. The chain is built from TRBV20-1 and TRBJ2-1; tentatively, D is TRBD2 (5 bases). The J call may be faulty, since TRBJ2-7 better matches the DNA end. The CDR3: CSARALRAYNEQYF. The CDR3 coding sequence is TGCAGTGCTAGGGCGCTGCGGGCATACAATGAGCAGTACTTC.